The 16 T cell receptor beta chains below come from one sample, sequenced in a study of blood T cell repertoires in COVID-19 (dated by TCRdb to 2019 to 2021). Receptors were amplified or captured by the immunoSEQ multiplex PCR assay. Sourced from immuneACCESS, this table was stored by TCRdb with only in-frame sequences that have V and J called. A share of the clones is absent; for the studies checked, an unresolved V gene accounts for under half, and the remainder has no known explanation. In all, the sample holds some 190,000 clones, and 85% to 90% of those were seen once. The top ten clones comprise under 2% of the sample. What was sequenced was peripheral blood. These TCRs come from a man aged 18 to 30 with active or convalescent COVID-19.

Here the CDR3 reads CASSARLGVDGELFF. In nucleotides, the CDR3 is TGTGCCAGCAGCGCCCGCCTGGGCGTTGACGGGGAGCTGTTTTTT. The chain recombines TRBV7-9 with TRBJ2-2; D is ambiguous. Trimming took 5 bases from V and 7 from J, leaving 17 bases between them. The CDR3 totals 15 residues. Germline loops: CDR1 SEHNR, CDR2 FQNEAQ (reference sequence).

This clone was observed once. The rearrangement links TRBV19 to TRBJ1-5, with 7 bases lining up with TRBD1. CDR1 LNHDA and CDR2 SQIVND come from the germline V gene (reference sequence). J gave up 7 bases and V 0 bases, and 3 bases lay outside the gene matches. The CDR3 extends over 14 amino acids. As DNA, the CDR3 is TGTGCCAGTAGTATAGAGACAGGGTTCCAGCCCCAGCATTTT. This sequence encodes CASSIETGFQPQHF. Complete variable domain (other parts from reference TRBV19 and TRBJ1-5): DGGITQSPKYLFRKEGQNVTLSCEQNLNHDAMYWYRQDPGQGLRLIYYSQIVNDFQKGDIAEGYSVSREKKESFPLTVTSAQKNPTAFYLCASSIETGFQPQHFGDGTRLSIL.

A few counts support this clone. The V call is TRBV7-9, the J call TRBJ2-7; 12 nucleotides align to TRBD2. Germline CDR1 is SEHNR and CDR2 is FQNEAQ (reference sequence). V lost 5 bases, J lost 5 bases, and 7 bases stayed unmatched. The CDR3 covers 15 residues. The CDR3 loop reads CASSPTSGRYDEQYF. The CDR3 DNA follows: TGTGCCAGCAGCCCCACTAGCGGGAGGTACGACGAGCAGTACTTC.

The table lists this clone with a count of one. This chain links TRBV7-9 with TRBJ2-5; D unclear. CDR1 SEHNR and CDR2 FQNEAQ come from the germline V gene (reference sequence). V was trimmed by 5 bases and J by 2 bases, leaving 15 bases between them. The CDR3 is 15 amino acids. This CDR3 is CASSPSIGKQETQYF. CDR3 coding DNA: TGTGCCAGCAGCCCTAGTATAGGAAAGCAAGAGACCCAGTACTTC.

The V call is TRBV3-1 (or the pseudogene TRBV3-2), the J call TRBJ2-7, with 8 positions matching TRBD2. CDR3 length equals 14 residues. Germline assignment: CDR1 LGHDT and CDR2 YNNKEL (reference sequence). With V trimmed by 1 base and J by 6 bases, 5 bases remained unmatched. CDR3 in amino acids: CASSQVPGGPEQYF. The CDR3 nucleotides read TGTGCCAGCAGCCAAGTCCCGGGGGGGCCCGAGCAGTACTTC.

This chain links TRBV3-1 (or the pseudogene TRBV3-2) with TRBJ2-2; tentatively, D is TRBD2 (5 bases). The V end was cut by 4 bases, the J end by 6 bases, with 15 bases between. This CDR3 has 15 residues. Germline V CDR1 and CDR2: LGHDT, YNNKEL (reference sequence). CDR3 sequence: CASSLRAGVPGELFF. The CDR3 nucleotides are TGTGCCAGCAGCCTCCGTGCCGGGGTTCCCGGGGAGCTGTTTTTT.

This chain joins TRBV9 and TRBJ1-1, with D perhaps matching TRBD1 (5 bases). The V and J ends lost 3 bases and 3 bases respectively, with 12 bases between them. CDR3 length: 14 residues. Germline CDR1 SGDLS, CDR2 YYNGEE. CDR3 nucleotides: TGTGCCAGCAGCGGTACCAGCAGGGACACTGAAGCTTTCTTT. It specifies CASSGTSRDTEAFF.

The rearrangement links TRBV19 to TRBJ2-4; 8 positions match TRBD1. V lost 3 bases, J lost 7 bases, and 5 bases stayed unmatched. CDR1 LNHDA and CDR2 SQIVND come from the germline V gene (reference sequence). The CDR3 has 14 amino acids. CDR3 coding DNA: TGTGCCAGTAGTATCTCGAACAGGGGGAACATTCAGTACTTC. This encodes CASSISNRGNIQYF.

J is TRBJ1-1 and V is TRBV28; D is unclear. From germline, CDR1 is MDHEN and CDR2 SYDVKM. The V gene lost 3 bases and the J gene lost 1 base, with 9 bases spanning the gap. This CDR3 has 14 residues. Here the CDR3 reads CASSLGGGNTEAFF. CDR3 coding DNA: TGTGCCAGCAGTTTGGGTGGCGGGAACACTGAAGCTTTCTTT.

The chain combines TRBV7-9 with TRBJ1-2, with D uncertain. With 1 base removed from V and 8 bases from J, the gap between germline ends came to 8 bases. This CDR3 comprises 12 residues. Germline-derived CDR1 and CDR2 are SEHNR and FQNEAQ (reference sequence). The chain's CDR3 is CASSLGLEGYTF. The CDR3 coding sequence is TGTGCCAGCAGCTTAGGCCTCGAGGGCTACACCTTC.

Points on this clone: Other nucleotide sequences in the sample specify the same CDR3. The rearrangement uses TRBV7-2 and TRBJ2-2; D is perhaps TRBD2 (5 bases). Trimming removed 0 bases at V and 3 bases at J, with 8 bases between. This CDR3 is built from 15 residues. Germline CDR1 and CDR2: SGHTA and FQGNSA. CDR3 sequence reads: CASSLALADTGELFF. The CDR3, as DNA: TGTGCCAGCAGCTTAGCTCTAGCAGACACCGGGGAGCTGTTTTTT.

The chain is built from TRBV6-6 and TRBJ1-1; 7 bases fit TRBD1. This CDR3 is 15 amino acids long. V gave up 0 bases and J gave up 5 bases; unmatched junction bases: 6. CDR1 and CDR2 (germline): MNHNY, SVGAGI (reference sequence). CDR3 sequence reads: CASSYSDRVGTEAFF. CDR3 DNA sequence: TGTGCCAGCAGTTACTCCGACAGGGTTGGAACTGAAGCTTTCTTT.

This clone occurred once. This sequence joins TRBV6-5 and TRBJ2-7; tentatively, D is TRBD2 (6 bases). The V gene lost 8 bases and the J gene lost 0 bases, with 11 bases spanning the gap. The germline V gene encodes CDR1 MNHEY and CDR2 SVGAGI. The CDR3 has 13 amino acids. CDR3 sequence (DNA): TGTGCCAGCGGAGGGGTCACCTCCTACGAGCAGTACTTC. Translated: CASGGVTSYEQYF.

This chain uses TRBV6-6 with TRBJ2-3, with 9 bases identical to TRBD2. The germline V gene has CDR1 MNHNY and CDR2 SVGAGI (reference sequence). There are 16 residues in the CDR3. With 2 bases clipped from V and 9 bases from J, the junction kept 12 bases outside the gene matches. This CDR3 reads CASSYPGTSNGVTQYF. CDR3 sequence (DNA): TGTGCCAGCAGTTACCCAGGGACTAGCAATGGGGTAACGCAGTATTTT.

The rearrangement uses TRBV10-3 and TRBJ2-1; 11 nucleotides line up with TRBD2. The J segment lost 8 bases and the V segment lost 11 bases, leaving 8 bases of the junction unmatched. The CDR3 is 13 amino acids. CDR1 and CDR2 (germline): ENHRY, SYGVKD. The CDR3 is CAASGGLGDEQFF. Here the CDR3 DNA reads TGTGCCGCTAGCGGGGGGTTGGGGGATGAGCAGTTCTTC.

The V and J genes are TRBV2 and TRBJ2-7, with D perhaps TRBD1 (6 bases). V lost 7 bases and J lost 2, with 12 bases in between. The CDR3 totals 13 residues. The V gene's germline CDR1 is SNHLY and CDR2 FYNNEI. CDR3 in amino acids: CASIQGRTYEQYF. The CDR3, as DNA: TGTGCCAGCATCCAGGGGCGGACCTACGAGCAGTACTTC.